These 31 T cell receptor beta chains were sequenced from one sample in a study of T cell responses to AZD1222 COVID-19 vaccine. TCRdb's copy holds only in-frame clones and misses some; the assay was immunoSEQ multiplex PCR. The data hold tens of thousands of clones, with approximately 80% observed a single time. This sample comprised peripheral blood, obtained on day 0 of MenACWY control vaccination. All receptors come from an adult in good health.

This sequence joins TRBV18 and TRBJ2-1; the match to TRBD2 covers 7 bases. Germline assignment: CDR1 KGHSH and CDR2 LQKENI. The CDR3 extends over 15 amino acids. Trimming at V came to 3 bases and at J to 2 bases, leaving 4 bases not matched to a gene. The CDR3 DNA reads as TGTGCCAGCTCACCGGGACTACGCGCCTACAATGAGCAGTTCTTC. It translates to CASSPGLRAYNEQFF.

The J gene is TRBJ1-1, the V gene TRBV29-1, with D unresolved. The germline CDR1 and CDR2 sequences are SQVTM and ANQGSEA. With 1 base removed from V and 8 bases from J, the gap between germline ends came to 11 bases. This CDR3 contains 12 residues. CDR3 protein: CSVEVPGEEAFF. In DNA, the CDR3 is TGCAGCGTTGAAGTCCCGGGAGAGGAAGCTTTCTTT.

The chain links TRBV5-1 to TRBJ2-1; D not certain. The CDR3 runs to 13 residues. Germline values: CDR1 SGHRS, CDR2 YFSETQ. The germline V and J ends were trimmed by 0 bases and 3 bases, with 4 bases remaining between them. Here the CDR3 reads CASSLDGYNEQFF. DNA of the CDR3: TGCGCCAGCAGCTTGGACGGCTACAATGAGCAGTTCTTC.

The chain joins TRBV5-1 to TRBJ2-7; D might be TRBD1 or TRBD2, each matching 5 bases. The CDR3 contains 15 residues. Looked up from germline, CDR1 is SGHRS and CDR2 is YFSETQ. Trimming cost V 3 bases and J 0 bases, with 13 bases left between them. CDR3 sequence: CASSWGPGTSYEQYF. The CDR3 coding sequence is TGCGCCAGCAGCTGGGGCCCAGGGACCTCCTACGAGCAGTACTTC. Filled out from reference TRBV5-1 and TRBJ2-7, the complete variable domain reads KAGVTQTPRYLIKTRGQQVTLSCSPISGHRSVSWYQQTPGQGLQFLFEYFSETQRNKGNFPGRFSGRQFSNSRSEMNVSTLELGDSALYLCASSWGPGTSYEQYFGPGTRLTVT.

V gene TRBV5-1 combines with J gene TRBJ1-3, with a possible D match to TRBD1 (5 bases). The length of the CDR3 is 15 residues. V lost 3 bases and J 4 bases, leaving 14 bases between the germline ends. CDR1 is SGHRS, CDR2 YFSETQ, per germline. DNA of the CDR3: TGCGCCAGCAGCTGGGGACGGACGCTGGGAAACACCATATATTTT. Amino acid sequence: CASSWGRTLGNTIYF.

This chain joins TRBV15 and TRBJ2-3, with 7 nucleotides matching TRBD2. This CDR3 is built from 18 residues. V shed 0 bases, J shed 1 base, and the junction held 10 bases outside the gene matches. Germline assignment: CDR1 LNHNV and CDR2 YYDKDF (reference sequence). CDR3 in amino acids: CATSRDHPRLAGTDTQYF. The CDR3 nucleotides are TGTGCCACCAGCAGAGATCACCCCCGACTAGCCGGCACAGATACGCAGTATTTT.

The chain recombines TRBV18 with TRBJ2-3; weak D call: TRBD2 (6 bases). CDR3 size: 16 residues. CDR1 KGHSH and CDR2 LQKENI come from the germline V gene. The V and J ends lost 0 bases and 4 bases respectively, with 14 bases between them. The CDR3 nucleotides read TGTGCCAGCTCACCACCCGGCGGCCTAGCGTCAGATACGCAGTATTTT. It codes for CASSPPGGLASDTQYF. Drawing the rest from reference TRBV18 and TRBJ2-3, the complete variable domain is NAGVMQNPRHLVRRRGQEARLRCSPMKGHSHVYWYRQLPEEGLKFMVYLQKENIIDESGMPKERFSAEFPKEGPSILRIQQVVRGDSAAYFCASSPPGGLASDTQYFGPGTRLTVL.

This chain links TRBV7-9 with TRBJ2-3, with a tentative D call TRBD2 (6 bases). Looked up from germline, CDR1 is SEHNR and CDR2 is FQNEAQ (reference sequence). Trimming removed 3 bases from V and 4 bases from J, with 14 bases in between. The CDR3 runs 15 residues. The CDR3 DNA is TGTGCCAGCAGCTTGACCAGCGGGTATGCAGATACGCAGTATTTT. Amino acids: CASSLTSGYADTQYF.

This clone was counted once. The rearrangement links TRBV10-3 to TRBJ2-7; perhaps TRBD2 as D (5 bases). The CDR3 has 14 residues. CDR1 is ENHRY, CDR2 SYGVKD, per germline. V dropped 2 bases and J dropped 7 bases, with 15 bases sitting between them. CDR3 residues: CAISETVGSGEQYF. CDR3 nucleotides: TGTGCCATCAGTGAGACGGTAGGGTCGGGGGAGCAGTACTTC.

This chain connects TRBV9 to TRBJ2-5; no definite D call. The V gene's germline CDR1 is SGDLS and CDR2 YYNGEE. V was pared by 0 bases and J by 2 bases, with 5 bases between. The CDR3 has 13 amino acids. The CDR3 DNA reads TGTGCCAGCAGCGTAGCACCACAAGAGACCCAGTACTTC. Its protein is CASSVAPQETQYF.

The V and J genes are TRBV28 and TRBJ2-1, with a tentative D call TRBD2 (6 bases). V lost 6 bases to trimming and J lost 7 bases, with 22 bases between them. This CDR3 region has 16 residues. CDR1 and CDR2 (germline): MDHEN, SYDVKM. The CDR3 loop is CASSTLGRGGMNEQFF. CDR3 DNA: TGTGCCAGCAGCACCCTCGGACGTGGGGGGATGAATGAGCAGTTCTTC.

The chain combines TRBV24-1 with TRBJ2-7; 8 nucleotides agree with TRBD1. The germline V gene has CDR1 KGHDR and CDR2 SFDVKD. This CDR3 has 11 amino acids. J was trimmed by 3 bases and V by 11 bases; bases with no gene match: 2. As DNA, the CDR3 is TGTGCCATGGGACAGGTCTACGAGCAGTACGTC. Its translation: CAMGQVYEQYV.

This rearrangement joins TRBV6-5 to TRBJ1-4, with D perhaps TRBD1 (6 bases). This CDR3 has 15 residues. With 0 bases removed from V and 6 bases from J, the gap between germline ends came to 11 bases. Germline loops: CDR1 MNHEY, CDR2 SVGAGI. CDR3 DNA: TGTGCCAGCAGTTACTCGGGGGGCATGGATGAAAAACTGTTTTTT. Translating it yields CASSYSGGMDEKLFF.

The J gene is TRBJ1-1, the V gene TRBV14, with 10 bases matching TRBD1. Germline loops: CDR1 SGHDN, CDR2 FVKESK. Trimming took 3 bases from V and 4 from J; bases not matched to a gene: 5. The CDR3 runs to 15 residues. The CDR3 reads CASSQTTGGLTEAFF. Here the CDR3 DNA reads TGTGCCAGCAGCCAGACGACAGGGGGCCTCACTGAAGCTTTCTTT.

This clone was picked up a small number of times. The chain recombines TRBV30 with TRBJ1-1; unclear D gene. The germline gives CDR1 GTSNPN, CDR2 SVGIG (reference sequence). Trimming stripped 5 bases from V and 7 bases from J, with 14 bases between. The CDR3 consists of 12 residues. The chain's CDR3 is CAWDPTGGEAFF. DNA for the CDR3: TGTGCCTGGGACCCAACCGGAGGTGAAGCTTTCTTT.

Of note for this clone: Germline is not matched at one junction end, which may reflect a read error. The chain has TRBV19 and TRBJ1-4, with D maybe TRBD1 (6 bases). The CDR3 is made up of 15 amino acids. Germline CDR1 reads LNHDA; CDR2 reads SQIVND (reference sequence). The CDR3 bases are TGTGCCAGTAGTAATGACAGGTCGTCTAACGAAAAACTGTTTTTT. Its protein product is CASSNDRSSNEKLFF.

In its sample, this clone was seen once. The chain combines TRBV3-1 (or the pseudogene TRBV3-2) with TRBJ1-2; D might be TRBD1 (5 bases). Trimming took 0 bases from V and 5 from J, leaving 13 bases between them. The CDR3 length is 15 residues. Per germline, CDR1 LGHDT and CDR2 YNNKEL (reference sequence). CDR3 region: CASSQDVGRTYGYTF. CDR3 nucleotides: TGTGCCAGCAGCCAAGATGTGGGACGGACATATGGCTACACCTTC.

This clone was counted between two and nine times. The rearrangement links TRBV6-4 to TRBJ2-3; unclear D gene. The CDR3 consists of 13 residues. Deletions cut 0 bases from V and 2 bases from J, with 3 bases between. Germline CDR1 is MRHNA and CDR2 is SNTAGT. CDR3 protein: CASSDSHTDTQYF. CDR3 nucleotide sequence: TGTGCCAGCAGTGACTCGCACACAGATACGCAGTATTTT.

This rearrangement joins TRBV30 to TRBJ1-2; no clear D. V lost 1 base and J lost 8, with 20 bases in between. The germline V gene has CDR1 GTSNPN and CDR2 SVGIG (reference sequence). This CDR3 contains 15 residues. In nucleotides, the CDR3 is TGTGCCTGGAGTGGAATCTCGGCGAGGGCAGGCGGCTACACCTTC. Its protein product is CAWSGISARAGGYTF.

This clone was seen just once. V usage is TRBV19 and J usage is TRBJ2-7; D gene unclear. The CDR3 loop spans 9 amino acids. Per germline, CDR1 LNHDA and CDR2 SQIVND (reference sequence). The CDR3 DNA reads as TGTGAGGGCTCGCCAAGACAGTACGTC. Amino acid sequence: CEGSPRQYV.

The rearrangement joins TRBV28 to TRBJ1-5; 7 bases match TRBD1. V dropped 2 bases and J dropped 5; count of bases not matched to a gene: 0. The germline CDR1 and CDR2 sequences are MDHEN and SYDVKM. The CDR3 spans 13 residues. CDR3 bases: TGTGCCAGCAGTTTAGGGACAGATCAGCCCCAGCATTTT. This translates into CASSLGTDQPQHF.

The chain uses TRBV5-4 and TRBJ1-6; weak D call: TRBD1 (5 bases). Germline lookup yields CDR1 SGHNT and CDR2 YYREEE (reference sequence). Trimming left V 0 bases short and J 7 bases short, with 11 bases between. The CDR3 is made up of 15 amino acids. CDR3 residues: CASSLGGFSNSPLHF. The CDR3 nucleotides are TGTGCCAGCAGCTTGGGGGGCTTCTCCAATTCACCCCTCCACTTT.

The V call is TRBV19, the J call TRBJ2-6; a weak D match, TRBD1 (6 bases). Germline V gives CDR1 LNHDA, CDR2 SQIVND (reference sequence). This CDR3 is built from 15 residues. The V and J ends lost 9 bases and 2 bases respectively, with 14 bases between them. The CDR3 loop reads CASWEGGAGANVLTF. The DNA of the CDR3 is TGTGCCAGCTGGGAAGGGGGAGCTGGGGCCAACGTCCTGACTTTC.

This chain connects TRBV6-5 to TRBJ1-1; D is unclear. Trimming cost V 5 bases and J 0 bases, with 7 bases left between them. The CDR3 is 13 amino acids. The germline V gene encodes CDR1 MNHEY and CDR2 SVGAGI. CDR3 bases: TGTGCCAGCAGTCCTACTATGAACACTGAAGCTTTCTTT. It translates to CASSPTMNTEAFF.

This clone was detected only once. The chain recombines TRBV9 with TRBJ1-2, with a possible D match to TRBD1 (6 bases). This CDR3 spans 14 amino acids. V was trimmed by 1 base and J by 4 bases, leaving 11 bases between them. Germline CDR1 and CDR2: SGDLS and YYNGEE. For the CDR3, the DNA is TGTGCCAGCAGCGTAACTCAGGGGTCCTATGGCTACACCTTC. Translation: CASSVTQGSYGYTF. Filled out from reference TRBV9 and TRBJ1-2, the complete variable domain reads DSGVTQTPKHLITATGQRVTLRCSPRSGDLSVYWYQQSLDQGLQFLIQYYNGEERAKGNILERFSAQQFPDLHSELNLSSLELGDSALYFCASSVTQGSYGYTFGSGTRLTVV.

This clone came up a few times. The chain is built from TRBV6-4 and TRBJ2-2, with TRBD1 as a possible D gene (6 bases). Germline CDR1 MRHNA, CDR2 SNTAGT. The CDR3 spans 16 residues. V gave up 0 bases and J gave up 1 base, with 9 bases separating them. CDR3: CASSDSPTGNTGELFF. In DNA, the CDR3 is TGTGCCAGCAGTGACTCTCCGACAGGGAACACCGGGGAGCTGTTTTTT.

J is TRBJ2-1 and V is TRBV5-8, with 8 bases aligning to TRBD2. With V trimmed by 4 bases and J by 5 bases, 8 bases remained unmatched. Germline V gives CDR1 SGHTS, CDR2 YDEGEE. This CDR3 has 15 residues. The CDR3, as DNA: TGTGCCAGCAGCCCACGACTAGCGACCCACAATGAGCAGTTCTTC. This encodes CASSPRLATHNEQFF.

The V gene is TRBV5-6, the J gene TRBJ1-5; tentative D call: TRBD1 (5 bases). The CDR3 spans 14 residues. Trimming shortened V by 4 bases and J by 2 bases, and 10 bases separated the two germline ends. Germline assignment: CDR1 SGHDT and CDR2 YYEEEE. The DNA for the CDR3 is TGTGCCAGCAGCCGGAAGGGGCGCAATCAGCCCCAGCATTTT. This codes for CASSRKGRNQPQHF.

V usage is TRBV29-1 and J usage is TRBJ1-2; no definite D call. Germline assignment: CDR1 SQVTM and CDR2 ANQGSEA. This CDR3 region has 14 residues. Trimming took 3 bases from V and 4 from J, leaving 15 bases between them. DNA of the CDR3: TGCAGCGTTGAGGGGTGGGGTGAGGGCTATGGCTACACCTTC. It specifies CSVEGWGEGYGYTF.

The CDR3 DNA is TGTGCCAGCAGCTTGGGACAGGGTGACTATGGCTACACCTTC. Encoded protein: CASSLGQGDYGYTF. V and J are TRBV6-5 and TRBJ1-2, with 9 bases fitting TRBD1. The CDR3 totals 14 residues. Trimming took 6 bases from V and 3 from J; bases not matched to a gene: 5. CDR1 and CDR2 from the germline V gene are MNHEY and SVGAGI.

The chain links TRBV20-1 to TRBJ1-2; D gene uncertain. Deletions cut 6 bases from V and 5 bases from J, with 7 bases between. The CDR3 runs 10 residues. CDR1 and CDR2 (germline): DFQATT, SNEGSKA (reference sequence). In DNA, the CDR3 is TGCAGTGCATTCGAATATGGCTACACCTTC. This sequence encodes CSAFEYGYTF.